The 9 T cell receptor beta chains in this list originate from one sample, sequenced in a study of blood T cell repertoires in COVID-19. Produced via immunoSEQ multiplex PCR; TCRdb's table is partial and in-frame only. This table has some 150,000 clones, about 86% appearing once. The sequenced sample consisted of peripheral blood. These receptors all come from a man aged 65 to 85 with acute or convalescent COVID-19.

V usage is TRBV6-5 and J usage is TRBJ1-5; possibly TRBD1 for D (6 bases). The V gene lost 6 bases and the J gene lost 12 bases, with 18 bases spanning the gap. The CDR3 sequence is 13 residues long. Per germline, CDR1 MNHEY and CDR2 SVGAGI. CDR3 coding DNA: TGTGCCAGCAGGGACCGGGCTTGGGGGCTCCAGCATTTT. This encodes CASRDRAWGLQHF.

The chain joins TRBV7-2 to TRBJ2-2, with 8 bases fitting TRBD2. There are 16 residues in the CDR3. Losses at the gene ends were 3 bases for V and 1 base for J; bases not matched to a gene: 4. In germline, CDR1 is SGHTA, CDR2 FQGNSA. The CDR3 sequence is CASSFGTRQNTGELFF. The CDR3, as DNA: TGTGCCAGCAGCTTCGGGACTAGGCAGAACACCGGGGAGCTGTTTTTT. The whole variable domain, remainder taken from reference TRBV7-2 and TRBJ2-2, is GAGVSQSPSNKVTEKGKDVELRCDPISGHTALYWYRQSLGQGLEFLIYFQGNSAPDKSGLPSDRFSAERTGGSVSTLTIQRTQQEDSAVYLCASSFGTRQNTGELFFGEGSRLTVL.

The sample holds one count of this clone. J is TRBJ2-6 and V is TRBV13; D gene ambiguous. Germline V lookup: CDR1 PRHDT, CDR2 FYEKMQ (reference sequence). V lost 5 bases and J 1 base, leaving 3 bases between the germline ends. This CDR3 spans 13 amino acids. The CDR3 is CASSRSGANVLTF. The CDR3 DNA reads TGTGCCAGCAGCCGGTCTGGGGCCAACGTCCTGACTTTC.

V gene TRBV7-2 combines with J gene TRBJ2-1; perhaps TRBD1 as D (5 bases). V shed 2 bases and J shed 3 bases, with 14 bases lying between them. There are 16 residues in the CDR3. Germline CDR1 SGHTA, CDR2 FQGNSA. The CDR3 loop reads CASSLFGGAIYNEQFF. The CDR3 nucleotides are TGTGCCAGCAGCTTATTCGGTGGGGCTATCTACAATGAGCAGTTCTTC.

The chain couples TRBV18 to TRBJ2-3, with 11 bases that match TRBD1. The J segment lost 2 bases and the V segment lost 6 bases, leaving 4 bases of the junction unmatched. The CDR3 loop spans 15 amino acids. Germline V gene data show CDR1 as KGHSH and CDR2 as LQKENI. CDR3 sequence (DNA): TGTGCCAGCTCGAGGACAGGGGGCCACACAGATACGCAGTATTTT. Translation: CASSRTGGHTDTQYF.

This clone showed up just a few times. CDR3 loop: CASSPPGLRTENTIYF. DNA for the CDR3: TGTGCCAGCAGTCCCCCGGGACTGAGGACGGAAAACACCATATATTTT. The chain links TRBV28 to TRBJ1-3; tentative D call: TRBD1 (5 bases). The CDR3 totals 16 residues. Deletions cut 5 bases from V and 6 bases from J, with 20 bases between. Germline CDR1 and CDR2: MDHEN and SYDVKM. The entire variable domain, with the rest obtained from reference TRBV28 and TRBJ1-3, is as follows: DVKVTQSSRYLVKRTGEKVFLECVQDMDHENMFWYRQDPGLGLRLIYFSYDVKMKEKGDIPEGYSVSREKKERFSLILESASTNQTSMYLCASSPPGLRTENTIYFGEGSWLTVV.

The V gene is TRBV6-6, the J gene TRBJ2-7; possible D gene TRBD2, 6 bases. The V end was cut by 4 bases, the J end by 0 bases, with 16 bases between. This CDR3 is 16 amino acids long. CDR1 is MNHNY, CDR2 SVGAGI, per germline (reference sequence). The chain's CDR3 is CASSWKSGLHSYEQYF. As DNA, the CDR3 is TGTGCCAGCAGTTGGAAATCGGGACTGCACTCCTACGAGCAGTACTTC.

This clone appeared a few times. The rearrangement joins TRBV7-2 to TRBJ2-2; tentative D call: TRBD1 (6 bases). Per the germline V gene, CDR1 is SGHTA and CDR2 is FQGNSA. The V end was cut by 4 bases, the J end by 4 bases, with 22 bases between. CDR3 length: 18 amino acids. Here the CDR3 DNA reads TGTGCCAGCAGCTACCGACAGGCCGGTTACGCGGGCACCGGGGAGCTGTTTTTT. Translating it yields CASSYRQAGYAGTGELFF. Variable domain in full (rest from reference TRBV7-2 and TRBJ2-2): GAGVSQSPSNKVTEKGKDVELRCDPISGHTALYWYRQSLGQGLEFLIYFQGNSAPDKSGLPSDRFSAERTGGSVSTLTIQRTQQEDSAVYLCASSYRQAGYAGTGELFFGEGSRLTVL.

This clone was detected a few times. The CDR3 DNA follows: TGTGCCAGCAGTGACACACCCTATGGCTACACCTTC. This encodes CASSDTPYGYTF. The chain employs TRBV25-1 and TRBJ1-2; the D is unclear. Trimming removed 3 bases at V and 4 bases at J, with 6 bases between. Germline values: CDR1 MGHDK, CDR2 SYGVNS. The length of the CDR3 is 12 residues.